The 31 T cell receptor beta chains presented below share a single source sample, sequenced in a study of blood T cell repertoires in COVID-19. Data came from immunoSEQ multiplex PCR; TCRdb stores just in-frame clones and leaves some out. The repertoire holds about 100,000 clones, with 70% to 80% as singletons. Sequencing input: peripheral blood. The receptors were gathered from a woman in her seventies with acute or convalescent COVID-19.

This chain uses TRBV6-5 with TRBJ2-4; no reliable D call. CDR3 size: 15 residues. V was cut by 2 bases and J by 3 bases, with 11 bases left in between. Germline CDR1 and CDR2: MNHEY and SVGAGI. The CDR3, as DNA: TGTGCCAGCAGTTACAGTGCTCCGGGCAAAAACATTCAGTACTTC. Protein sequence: CASSYSAPGKNIQYF.

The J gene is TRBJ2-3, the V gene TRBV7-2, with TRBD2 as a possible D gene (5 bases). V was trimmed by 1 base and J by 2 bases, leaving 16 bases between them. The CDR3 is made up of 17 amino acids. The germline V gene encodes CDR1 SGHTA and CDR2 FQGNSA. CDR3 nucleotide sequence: TGTGCCAGCAGCTTAGAGTGGAGCGGACCATACACAGATACGCAGTATTTT. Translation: CASSLEWSGPYTDTQYF.

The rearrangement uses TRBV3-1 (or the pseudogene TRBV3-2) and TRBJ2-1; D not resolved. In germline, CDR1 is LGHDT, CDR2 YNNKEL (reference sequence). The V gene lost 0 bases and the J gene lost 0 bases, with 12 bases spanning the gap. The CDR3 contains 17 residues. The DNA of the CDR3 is TGTGCCAGCAGCCAAGAAGGCAGCGCCAGCTCCTACAATGAGCAGTTCTTC. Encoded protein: CASSQEGSASSYNEQFF.

The CDR3 protein is CAWNFGSNTEAFF. The DNA of the CDR3 is TGTGCCTGGAACTTCGGTTCGAACACTGAAGCTTTCTTT. The chain has TRBV30 and TRBJ1-1; the D is unclear. V was shortened by 4 bases and J by 1 base, with 10 bases between the two germline ends. From germline, CDR1 is GTSNPN and CDR2 SVGIG (reference sequence). The CDR3 extends over 13 amino acids.

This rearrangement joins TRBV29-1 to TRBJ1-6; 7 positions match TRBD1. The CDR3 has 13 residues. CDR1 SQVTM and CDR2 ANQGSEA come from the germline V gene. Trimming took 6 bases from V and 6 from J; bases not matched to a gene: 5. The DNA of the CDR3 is TGCAGCGTCCGACAGGGCGGTAATTCACCCCTCCACTTT. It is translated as CSVRQGGNSPLHF.

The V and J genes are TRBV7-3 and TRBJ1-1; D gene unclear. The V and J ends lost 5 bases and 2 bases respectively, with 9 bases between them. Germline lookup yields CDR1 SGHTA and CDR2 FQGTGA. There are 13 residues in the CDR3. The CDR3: CASSVSRNTEAFF. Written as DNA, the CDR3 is TGTGCCAGCAGCGTTTCCAGAAACACTGAAGCTTTCTTT.

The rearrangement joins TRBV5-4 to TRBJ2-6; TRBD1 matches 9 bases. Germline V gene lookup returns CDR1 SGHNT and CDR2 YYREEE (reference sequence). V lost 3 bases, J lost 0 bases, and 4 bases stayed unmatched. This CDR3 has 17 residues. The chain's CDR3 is CASSSRDRVSGANVLTF. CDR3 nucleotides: TGTGCCAGCAGCTCCCGGGACAGGGTCTCTGGGGCCAACGTCCTGACTTTC.

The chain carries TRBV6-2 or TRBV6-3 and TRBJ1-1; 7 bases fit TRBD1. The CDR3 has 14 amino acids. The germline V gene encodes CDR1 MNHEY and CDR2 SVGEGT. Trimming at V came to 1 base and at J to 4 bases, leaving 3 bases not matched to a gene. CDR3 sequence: CASSYWPGGTEAFF. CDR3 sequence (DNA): TGTGCCAGCAGTTACTGGCCAGGGGGCACTGAAGCTTTCTTT.

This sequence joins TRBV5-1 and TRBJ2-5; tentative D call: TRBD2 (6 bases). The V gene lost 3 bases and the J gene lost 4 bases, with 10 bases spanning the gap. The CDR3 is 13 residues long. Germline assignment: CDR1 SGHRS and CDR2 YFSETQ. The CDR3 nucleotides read TGCGCCAGCAGCTCTCAAGCGGGAGAGACCCAGTACTTC. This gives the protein CASSSQAGETQYF.

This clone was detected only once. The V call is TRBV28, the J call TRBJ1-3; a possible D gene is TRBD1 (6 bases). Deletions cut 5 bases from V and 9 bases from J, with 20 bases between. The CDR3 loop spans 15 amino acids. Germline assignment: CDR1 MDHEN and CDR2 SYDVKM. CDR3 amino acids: CASSKSTGLTGTIYF. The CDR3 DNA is TGTGCCAGCAGTAAATCCACAGGGCTAACGGGCACCATATATTTT.

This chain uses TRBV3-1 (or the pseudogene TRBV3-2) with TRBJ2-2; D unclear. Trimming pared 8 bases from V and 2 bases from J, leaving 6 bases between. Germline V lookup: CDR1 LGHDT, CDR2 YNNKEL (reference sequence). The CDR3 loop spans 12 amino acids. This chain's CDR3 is CASRRNTGELFF. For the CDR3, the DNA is TGTGCCAGCCGCAGAAACACCGGGGAGCTGTTTTTT.

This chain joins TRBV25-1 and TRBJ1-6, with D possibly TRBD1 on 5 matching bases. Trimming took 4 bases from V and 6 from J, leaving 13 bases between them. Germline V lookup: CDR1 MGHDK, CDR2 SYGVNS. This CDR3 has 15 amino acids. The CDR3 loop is CASSAPGRANSPLHF. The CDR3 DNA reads TGTGCCAGCAGTGCCCCCGGCAGGGCTAATTCACCCCTCCACTTT.

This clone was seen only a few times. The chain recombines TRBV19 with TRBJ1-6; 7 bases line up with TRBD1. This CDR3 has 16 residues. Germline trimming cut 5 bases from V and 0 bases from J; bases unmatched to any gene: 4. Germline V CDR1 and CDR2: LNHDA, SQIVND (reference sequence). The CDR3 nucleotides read TGTGCCAGTAGTCCAGGGGGAGGCTCCTATAATTCACCCCTCCACTTT. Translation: CASSPGGGSYNSPLHF.

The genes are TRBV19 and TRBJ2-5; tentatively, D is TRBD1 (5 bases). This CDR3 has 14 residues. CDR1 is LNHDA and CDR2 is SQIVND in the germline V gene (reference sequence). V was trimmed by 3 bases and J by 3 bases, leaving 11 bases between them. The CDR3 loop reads CASSIQGGEETQYF. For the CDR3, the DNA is TGTGCCAGTAGTATCCAGGGTGGGGAAGAGACCCAGTACTTC.

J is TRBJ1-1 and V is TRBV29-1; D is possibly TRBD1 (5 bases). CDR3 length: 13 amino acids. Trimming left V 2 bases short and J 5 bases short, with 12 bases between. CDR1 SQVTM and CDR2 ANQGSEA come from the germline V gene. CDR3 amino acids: CSVENQGGTEAFF. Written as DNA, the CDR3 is TGCAGCGTTGAAAATCAGGGAGGAACTGAAGCTTTCTTT.

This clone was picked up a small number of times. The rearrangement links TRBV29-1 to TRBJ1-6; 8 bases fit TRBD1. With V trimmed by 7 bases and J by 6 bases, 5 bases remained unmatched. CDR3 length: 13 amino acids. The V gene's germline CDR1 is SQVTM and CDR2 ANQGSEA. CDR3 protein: CSAGTGPNSPLHF. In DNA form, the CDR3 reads TGCAGCGCGGGGACAGGTCCTAATTCACCCCTCCACTTT.

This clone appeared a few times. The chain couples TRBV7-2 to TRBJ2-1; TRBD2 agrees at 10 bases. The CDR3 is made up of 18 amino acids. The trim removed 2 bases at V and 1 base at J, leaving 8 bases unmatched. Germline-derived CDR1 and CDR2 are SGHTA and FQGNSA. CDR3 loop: CASSLFASGGLSYNEQFF. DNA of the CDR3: TGTGCCAGCAGCTTATTTGCTAGCGGGGGACTTTCCTACAATGAGCAGTTCTTC.

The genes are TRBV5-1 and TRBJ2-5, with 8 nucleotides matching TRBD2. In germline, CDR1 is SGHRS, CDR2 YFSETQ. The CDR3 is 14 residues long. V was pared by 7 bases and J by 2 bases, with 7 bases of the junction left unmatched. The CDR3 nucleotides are TGCGCCAGCCTTGGGACGGGGGGGCAAGAGACCCAGTACTTC. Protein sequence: CASLGTGGQETQYF. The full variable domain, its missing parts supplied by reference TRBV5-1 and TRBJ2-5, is KAGVTQTPRYLIKTRGQQVTLSCSPISGHRSVSWYQQTPGQGLQFLFEYFSETQRNKGNFPGRFSGRQFSNSRSEMNVSTLELGDSALYLCASLGTGGQETQYFGPGTRLLVL.

The CDR3 here is CASSQRSSRGELFF. The DNA of the CDR3 is TGTGCCAGCAGCCAAAGATCCTCGAGGGGGGAGCTGTTTTTT. This chain links TRBV3-1 (or the pseudogene TRBV3-2) with TRBJ2-2; D is unresolved. Trimming took off 2 bases at V and 8 bases at J, with 12 bases between the two ends. This CDR3 has 14 residues. From germline, CDR1 is LGHDT and CDR2 YNNKEL (reference sequence).

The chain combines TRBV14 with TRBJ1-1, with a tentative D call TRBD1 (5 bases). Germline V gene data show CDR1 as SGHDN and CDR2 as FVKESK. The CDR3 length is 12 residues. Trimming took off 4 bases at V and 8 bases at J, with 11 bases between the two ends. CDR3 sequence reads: CASSRVRGEAFF. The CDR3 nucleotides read TGTGCCAGCAGCCGCGTTAGGGGAGAAGCTTTCTTT.

In nucleotides, the CDR3 is TGCGCCAGCAGCCAAGGGTTTGGGCCCACAGATACGCAGTATTTT. Protein: CASSQGFGPTDTQYF. The chain couples TRBV4-3 to TRBJ2-3; D uncertain. Germline V lookup: CDR1 LGHNA, CDR2 YSLEER. The CDR3 length is 15 residues. Between the trimmed V and J ends, which lost 1 base and 2 bases, there was a span of 10 bases.

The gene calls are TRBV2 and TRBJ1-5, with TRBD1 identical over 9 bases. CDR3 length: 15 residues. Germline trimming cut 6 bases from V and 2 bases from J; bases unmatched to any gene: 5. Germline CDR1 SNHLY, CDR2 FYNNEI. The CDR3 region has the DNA TGTGCCAGCAGGGAACAGGGGGCAGGCAATCAGCCCCAGCATTTT. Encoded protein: CASREQGAGNQPQHF.

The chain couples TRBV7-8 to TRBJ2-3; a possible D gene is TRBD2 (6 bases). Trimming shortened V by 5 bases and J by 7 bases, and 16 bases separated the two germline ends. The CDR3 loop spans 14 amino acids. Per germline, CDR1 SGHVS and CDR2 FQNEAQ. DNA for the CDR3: TGTGCCAGCAGCCGAGGCCCGGGAGCCTATACGCAGTATTTT. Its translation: CASSRGPGAYTQYF.

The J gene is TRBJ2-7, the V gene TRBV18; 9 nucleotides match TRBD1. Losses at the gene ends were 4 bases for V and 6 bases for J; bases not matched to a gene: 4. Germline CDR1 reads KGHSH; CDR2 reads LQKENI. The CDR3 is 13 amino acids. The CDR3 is CASSLDRGAEQYV. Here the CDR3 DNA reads TGTGCCAGCTCACTGGACAGGGGAGCCGAGCAGTACGTC.

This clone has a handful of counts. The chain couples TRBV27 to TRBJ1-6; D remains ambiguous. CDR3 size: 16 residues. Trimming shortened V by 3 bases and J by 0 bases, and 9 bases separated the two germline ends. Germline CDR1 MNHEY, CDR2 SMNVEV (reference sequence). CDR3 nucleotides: TGTGCCAGCAGTTTCGTGAGGAGCTCCTATAATTCACCCCTCCACTTT. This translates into CASSFVRSSYNSPLHF.

The DNA of the CDR3 is TGTGCCAGCAGCCGGGGGACAGGGGGCATGAACACTGAAGCTTTCTTT. Translation: CASSRGTGGMNTEAFF. The chain recombines TRBV5-8 with TRBJ1-1; 12 bases fit TRBD1. The CDR3 consists of 16 residues. Trimming took 4 bases from V and 0 from J; bases not matched to a gene: 4. The germline V gene encodes CDR1 SGHTS and CDR2 YDEGEE.

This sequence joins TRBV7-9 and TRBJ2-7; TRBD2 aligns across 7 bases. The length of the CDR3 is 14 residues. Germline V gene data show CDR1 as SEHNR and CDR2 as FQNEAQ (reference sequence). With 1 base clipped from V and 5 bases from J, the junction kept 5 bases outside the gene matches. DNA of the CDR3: TGTGCCAGCAGCTTAGGCGCGGGGGACCACGAGCAGTACGTC. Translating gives CASSLGAGDHEQYV.

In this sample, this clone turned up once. CDR3: CATAGDTHGYTF. DNA of the CDR3: TGTGCCACCGCCGGGGACACCCATGGCTACACCTTC. The chain is built from TRBV24-1 and TRBJ1-2, with a tentative D call TRBD1 (6 bases). V was cut by 9 bases and J by 6 bases, with 13 bases left in between. This CDR3 is built from 12 residues. Germline CDR1 and CDR2: KGHDR and SFDVKD.

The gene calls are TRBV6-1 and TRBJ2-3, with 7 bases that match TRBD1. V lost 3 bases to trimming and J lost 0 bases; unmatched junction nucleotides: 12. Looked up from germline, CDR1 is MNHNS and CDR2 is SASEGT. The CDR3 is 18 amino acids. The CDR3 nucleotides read TGTGCCAGCAGTGATAGCACGAAGACAGGGCGTAGCACAGATACGCAGTATTTT. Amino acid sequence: CASSDSTKTGRSTDTQYF.

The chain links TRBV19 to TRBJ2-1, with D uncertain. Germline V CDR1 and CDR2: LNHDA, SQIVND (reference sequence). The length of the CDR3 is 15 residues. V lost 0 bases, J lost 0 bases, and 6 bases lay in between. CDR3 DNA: TGTGCCAGTAGTATAGATACCGGCTCCTACAATGAGCAGTTCTTC. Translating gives CASSIDTGSYNEQFF.

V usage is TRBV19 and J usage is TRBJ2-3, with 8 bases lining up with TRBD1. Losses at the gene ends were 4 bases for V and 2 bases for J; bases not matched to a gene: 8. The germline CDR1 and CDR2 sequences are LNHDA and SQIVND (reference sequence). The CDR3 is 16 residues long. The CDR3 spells CASSRGQGAFTDTQYF. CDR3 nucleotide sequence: TGTGCCAGTAGTAGGGGGCAGGGGGCATTCACAGATACGCAGTATTTT.